This T cell receptor beta chain is drawn from a study of blood T cell repertoires in COVID-19. Across the whole study: Some COVID-19 samples were acute and others convalescent; all came from the United States, Italy and Spain. T cells, B-cell-depleted T cells, or PBMCs provided the cDNA or gDNA that served as material.

From germline, CDR1 is SGDLS and CDR2 YYNGEE. With 4 bases removed from V and 0 bases from J, the gap between germline ends came to 11 bases. This CDR3 spans 15 amino acids. Assay: immunoSEQ multiplex PCR; the TCRdb copy retains only in-frame clones and omits some. The sample has about 220,000 clones; 65% to 90% are singletons. The TCR comes from a man aged 50-59 years with active or convalescent COVID-19. This rearrangement joins TRBV9 to TRBJ2-1; no clear D gene. Sequenced material: peripheral blood. The CDR3 sequence is CASSTRLGSYNEQFF. The CDR3 coding sequence is TGTGCCAGCAGCACCCGACTGGGCTCCTACAATGAGCAGTTCTTC.